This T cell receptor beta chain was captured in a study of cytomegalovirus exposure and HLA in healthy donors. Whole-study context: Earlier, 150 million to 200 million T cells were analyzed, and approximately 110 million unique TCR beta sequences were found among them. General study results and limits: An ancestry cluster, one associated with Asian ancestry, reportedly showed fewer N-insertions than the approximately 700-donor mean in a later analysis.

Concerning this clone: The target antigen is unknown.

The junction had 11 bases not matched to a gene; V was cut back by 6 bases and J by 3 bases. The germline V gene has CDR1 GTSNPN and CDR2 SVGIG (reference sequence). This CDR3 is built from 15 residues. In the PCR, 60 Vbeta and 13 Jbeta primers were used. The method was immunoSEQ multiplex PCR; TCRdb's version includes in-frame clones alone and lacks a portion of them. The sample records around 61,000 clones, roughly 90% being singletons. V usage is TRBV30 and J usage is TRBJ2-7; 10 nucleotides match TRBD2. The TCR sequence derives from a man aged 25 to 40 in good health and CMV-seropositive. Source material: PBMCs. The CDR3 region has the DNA TGTGCCTGTGACTCGCCGAGCGGGAGGGGCTACGAGCAGTACTTC. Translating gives CACDSPSGRGYEQYF.